The sequence of this TCR beta chain was determined in a study of blood T cell repertoires in COVID-19. About the study: T cells, B-cell-depleted T cells, or PBMCs supplied cDNA or gDNA.

The CDR3 covers 14 residues. CDR1 is MNHEY, CDR2 SMNVEV, per germline (reference sequence). Trimming pared 4 bases from V and 0 bases from J, leaving 7 bases between. TCRdb's copy holds only in-frame clones and misses some; the assay was immunoSEQ multiplex PCR. The sample holds under 250,000 clones, about 82% seen once. The V gene is TRBV27, the J gene TRBJ2-4; the D is unclear. This receptor was identified in a woman aged 55-69 years with active or convalescent COVID-19. The sequenced sample consisted of peripheral blood. CDR3 region: CASSSRLAKNIQYF. For the CDR3, the DNA is TGTGCCAGCAGTTCTAGGCTAGCCAAAAACATTCAGTACTTC.